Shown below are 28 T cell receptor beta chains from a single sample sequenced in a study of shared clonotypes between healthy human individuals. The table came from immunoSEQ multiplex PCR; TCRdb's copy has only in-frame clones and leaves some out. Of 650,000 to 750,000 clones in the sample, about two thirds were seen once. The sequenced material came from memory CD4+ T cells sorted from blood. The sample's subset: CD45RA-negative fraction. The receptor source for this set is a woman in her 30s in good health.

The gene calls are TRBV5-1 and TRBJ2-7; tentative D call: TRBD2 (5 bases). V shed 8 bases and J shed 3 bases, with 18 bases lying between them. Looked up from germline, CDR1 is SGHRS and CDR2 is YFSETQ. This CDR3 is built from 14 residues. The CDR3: CASRLDSSVYEQYF. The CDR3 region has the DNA TGCGCCAGTCGACTGGACTCGTCAGTCTACGAGCAGTACTTC.

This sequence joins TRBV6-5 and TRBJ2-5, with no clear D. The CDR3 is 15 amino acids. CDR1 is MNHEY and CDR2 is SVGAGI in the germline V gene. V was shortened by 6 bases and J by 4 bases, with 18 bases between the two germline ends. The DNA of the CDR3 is TGTGCCAGCAGGTCGTTTCGGGTGCGACGAGAGACCCAGTACTTC. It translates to CASRSFRVRRETQYF.

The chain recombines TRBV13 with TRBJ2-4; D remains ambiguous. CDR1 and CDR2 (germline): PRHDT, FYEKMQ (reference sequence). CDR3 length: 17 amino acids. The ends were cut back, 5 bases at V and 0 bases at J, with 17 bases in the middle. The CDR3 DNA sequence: TGTGCCAGCAGCATAAAATACTCTGGGATAGCCAAAAACATTCAGTACTTC. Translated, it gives CASSIKYSGIAKNIQYF.

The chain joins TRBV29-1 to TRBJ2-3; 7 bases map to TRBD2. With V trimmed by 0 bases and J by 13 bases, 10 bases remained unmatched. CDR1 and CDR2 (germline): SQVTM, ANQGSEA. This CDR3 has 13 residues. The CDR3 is CSVEDRSAGKEYF. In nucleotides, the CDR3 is TGCAGCGTTGAAGATCGGTCAGCGGGAAAGGAGTATTTT.

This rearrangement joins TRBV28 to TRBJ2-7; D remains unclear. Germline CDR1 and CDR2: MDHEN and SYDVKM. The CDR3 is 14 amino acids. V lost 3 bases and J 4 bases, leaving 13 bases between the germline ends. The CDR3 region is CASSFLGKKYEQYF. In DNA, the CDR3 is TGTGCCAGCAGTTTTTTGGGGAAAAAGTACGAGCAGTACTTC.

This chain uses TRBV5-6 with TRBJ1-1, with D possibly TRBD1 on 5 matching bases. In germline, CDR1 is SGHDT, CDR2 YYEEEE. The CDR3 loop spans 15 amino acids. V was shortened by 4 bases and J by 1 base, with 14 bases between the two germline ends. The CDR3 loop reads CASSPGHSRNTEAFF. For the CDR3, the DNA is TGTGCCAGCAGCCCCGGACACTCTCGGAACACTGAAGCTTTCTTT. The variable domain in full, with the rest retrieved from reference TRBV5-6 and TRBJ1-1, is DAGVTQSPTHLIKTRGQQVTLRCSPKSGHDTVSWYQQALGQGPQFIFQYYEEEERQRGNFPDRFSGHQFPNYSSELNVNALLLGDSALYLCASSPGHSRNTEAFFGQGTRLTVV.

The CDR3 region has the DNA TGTGCCAGCAGTGGCGCCGGGCCGCGCAATCAGCCCCAGCATTTT. Translating gives CASSGAGPRNQPQHF. The V and J genes are TRBV25-1 and TRBJ1-5; no firm D call. V lost 4 bases, J lost 2 bases, and 12 bases lay in between. The CDR3 is made up of 15 amino acids. CDR1 and CDR2 (germline): MGHDK, SYGVNS.

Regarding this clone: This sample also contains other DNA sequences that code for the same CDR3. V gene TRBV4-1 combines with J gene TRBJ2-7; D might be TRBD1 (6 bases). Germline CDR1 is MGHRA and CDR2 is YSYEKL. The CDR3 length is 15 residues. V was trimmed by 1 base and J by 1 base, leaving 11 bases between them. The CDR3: CASSQAQGISYEQYF. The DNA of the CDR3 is TGCGCCAGCAGCCAAGCACAGGGAATATCCTACGAGCAGTACTTC.

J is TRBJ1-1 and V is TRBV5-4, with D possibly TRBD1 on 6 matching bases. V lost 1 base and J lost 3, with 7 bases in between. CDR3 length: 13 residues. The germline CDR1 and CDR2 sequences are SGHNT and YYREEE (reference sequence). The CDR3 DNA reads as TGTGCCAGCAGCTTGACAGGGTACACTGAAGCTTTCTTT. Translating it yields CASSLTGYTEAFF.

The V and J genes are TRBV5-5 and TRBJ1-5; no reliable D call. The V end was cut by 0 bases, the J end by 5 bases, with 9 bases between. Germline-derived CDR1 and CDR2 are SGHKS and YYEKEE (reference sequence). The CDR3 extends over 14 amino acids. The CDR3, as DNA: TGTGCCAGCAGCTTGGGCCGTACTGATCAGCCCCAGCATTTT. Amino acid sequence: CASSLGRTDQPQHF.

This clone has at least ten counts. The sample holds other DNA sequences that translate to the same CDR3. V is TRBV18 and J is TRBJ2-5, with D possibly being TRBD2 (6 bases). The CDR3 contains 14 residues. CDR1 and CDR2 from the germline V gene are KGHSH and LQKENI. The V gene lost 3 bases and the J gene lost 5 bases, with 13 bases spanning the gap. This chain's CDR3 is CASSPGPGGETQYF. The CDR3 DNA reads TGTGCCAGCTCACCGGGACCCGGAGGGGAGACCCAGTACTTC.

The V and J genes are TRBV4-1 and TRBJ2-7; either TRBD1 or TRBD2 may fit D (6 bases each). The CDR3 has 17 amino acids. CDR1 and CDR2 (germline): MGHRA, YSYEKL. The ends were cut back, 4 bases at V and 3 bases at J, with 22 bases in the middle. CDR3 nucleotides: TGCGCCAGCAGCCCGGAGGGGGTCGAACAGGGACGCTACGAGCAGTACTTC. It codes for CASSPEGVEQGRYEQYF.

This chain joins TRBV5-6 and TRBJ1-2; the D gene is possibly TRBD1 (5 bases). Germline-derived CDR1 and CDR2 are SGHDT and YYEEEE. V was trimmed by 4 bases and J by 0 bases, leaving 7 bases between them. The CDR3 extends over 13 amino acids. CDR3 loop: CASSPGANYGYTF. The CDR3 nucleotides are TGTGCCAGCAGCCCGGGGGCTAACTATGGCTACACCTTC.

The CDR3 DNA is TGTGCCAGCAGGGCCTCTGTAGCGGGAGGGGGGGAGCAGTACTTC. Amino acid sequence: CASRASVAGGGEQYF. V usage is TRBV27 and J usage is TRBJ2-7; 11 positions agree with TRBD2. Germline V lookup: CDR1 MNHEY, CDR2 SMNVEV (reference sequence). The CDR3 is made up of 15 amino acids. Trimming removed 6 bases from V and 7 bases from J; junction bases left unmatched: 11.

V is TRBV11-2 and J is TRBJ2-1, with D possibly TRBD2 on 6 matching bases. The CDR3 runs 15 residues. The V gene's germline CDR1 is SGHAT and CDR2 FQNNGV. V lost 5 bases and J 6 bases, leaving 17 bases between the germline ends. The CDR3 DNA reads TGTGCCAGCAGCCCGCAAGTCCGGGACTTCAATGAGCAGTTCTTC. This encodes CASSPQVRDFNEQFF.

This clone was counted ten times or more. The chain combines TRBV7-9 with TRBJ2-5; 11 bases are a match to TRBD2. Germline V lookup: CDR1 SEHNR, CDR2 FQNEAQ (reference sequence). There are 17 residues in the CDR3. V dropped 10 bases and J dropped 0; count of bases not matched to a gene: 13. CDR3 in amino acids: CATREASGRQYQETQYF. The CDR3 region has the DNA TGTGCCACACGAGAGGCTAGCGGGAGGCAGTACCAAGAGACCCAGTACTTC.

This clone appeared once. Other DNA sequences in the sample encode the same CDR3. The CDR3 here is CASSPGTSGLEQFF. Here the CDR3 DNA reads TGCGCCAGCAGCCCCGGGACTAGCGGCCTTGAGCAGTTCTTC. V usage is TRBV5-1 and J usage is TRBJ2-1; 11 nucleotides align to TRBD2. Trimming removed 4 bases from V and 9 bases from J; junction bases left unmatched: 6. CDR1 is SGHRS and CDR2 is YFSETQ in the germline V gene. This CDR3 region has 14 residues.

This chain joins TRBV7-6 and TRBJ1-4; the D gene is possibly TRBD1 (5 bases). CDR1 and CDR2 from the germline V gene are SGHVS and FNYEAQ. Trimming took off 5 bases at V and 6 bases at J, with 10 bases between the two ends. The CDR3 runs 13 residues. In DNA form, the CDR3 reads TGTGCCAGCAGCCCGGGCAGGGATGAAAAACTGTTTTTT. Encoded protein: CASSPGRDEKLFF.

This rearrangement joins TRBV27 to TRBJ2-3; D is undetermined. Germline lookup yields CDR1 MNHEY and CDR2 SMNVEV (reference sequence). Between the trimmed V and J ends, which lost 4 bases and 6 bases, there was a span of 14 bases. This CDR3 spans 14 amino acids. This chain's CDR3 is CASSSRILVDTQYF. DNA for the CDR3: TGTGCCAGCAGTTCGAGGATTCTAGTGGATACGCAGTATTTT.

CDR3 DNA sequence: TGTGCCAGCAGCGGGGAGAACAATGAGCAGTTCTTC. Its translation: CASSGENNEQFF. This chain connects TRBV11-3 to TRBJ2-1; weak D call: TRBD2 (5 bases). V lost 5 bases and J lost 5, with 7 bases in between. The germline CDR1 and CDR2 sequences are SGHNT and YENEEA. The length of the CDR3 is 12 residues.

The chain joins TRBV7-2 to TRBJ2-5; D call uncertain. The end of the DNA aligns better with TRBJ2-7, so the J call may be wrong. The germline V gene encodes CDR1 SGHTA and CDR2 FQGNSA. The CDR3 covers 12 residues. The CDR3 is CASSLASREQYF. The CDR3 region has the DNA TGTGCCAGCAGCTTAGCGTCCCGCGAGCAGTACTTC.

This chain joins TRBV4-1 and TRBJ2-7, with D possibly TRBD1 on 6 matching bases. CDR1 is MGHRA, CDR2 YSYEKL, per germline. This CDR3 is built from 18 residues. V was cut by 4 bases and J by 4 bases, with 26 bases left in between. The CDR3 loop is CASSPSPTTLTGSYEQYF. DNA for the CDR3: TGCGCCAGCAGCCCAAGTCCAACAACTTTGACAGGCTCTTACGAGCAGTACTTC.

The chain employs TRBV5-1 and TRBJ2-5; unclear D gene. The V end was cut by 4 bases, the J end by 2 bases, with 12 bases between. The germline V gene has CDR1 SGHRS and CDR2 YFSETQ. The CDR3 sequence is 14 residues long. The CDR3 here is CASSPPGRQETQYF. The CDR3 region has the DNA TGCGCCAGCAGCCCCCCGGGCCGGCAAGAGACCCAGTACTTC. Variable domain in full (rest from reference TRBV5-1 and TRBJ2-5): KAGVTQTPRYLIKTRGQQVTLSCSPISGHRSVSWYQQTPGQGLQFLFEYFSETQRNKGNFPGRFSGRQFSNSRSEMNVSTLELGDSALYLCASSPPGRQETQYFGPGTRLLVL.

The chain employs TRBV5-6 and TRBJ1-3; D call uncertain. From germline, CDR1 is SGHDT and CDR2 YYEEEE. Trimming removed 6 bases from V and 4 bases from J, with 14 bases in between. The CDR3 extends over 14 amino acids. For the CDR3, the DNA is TGTGCCAGCACCCGGCCAGGTCCCGGAAACACCATATATTTT. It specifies CASTRPGPGNTIYF.

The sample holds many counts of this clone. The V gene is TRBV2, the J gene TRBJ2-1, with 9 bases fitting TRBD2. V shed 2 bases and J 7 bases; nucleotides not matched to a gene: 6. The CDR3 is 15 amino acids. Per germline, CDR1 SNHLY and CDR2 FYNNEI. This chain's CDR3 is CASSETSLAGNEQFF. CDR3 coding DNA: TGTGCCAGCAGTGAAACTTCGCTAGCGGGGAATGAGCAGTTCTTC.

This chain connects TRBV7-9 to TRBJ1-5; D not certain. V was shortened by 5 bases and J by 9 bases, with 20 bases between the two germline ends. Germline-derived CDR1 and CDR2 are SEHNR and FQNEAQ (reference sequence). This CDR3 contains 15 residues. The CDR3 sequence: CASSHGFGTGGPQHF. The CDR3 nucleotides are TGTGCCAGCAGCCACGGGTTCGGCACCGGAGGGCCCCAGCATTTT.

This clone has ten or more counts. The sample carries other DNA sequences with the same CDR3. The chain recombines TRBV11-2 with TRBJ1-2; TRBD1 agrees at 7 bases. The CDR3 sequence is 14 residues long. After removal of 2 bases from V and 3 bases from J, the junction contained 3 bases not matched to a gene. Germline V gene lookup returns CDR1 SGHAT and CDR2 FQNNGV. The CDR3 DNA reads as TGTGCCAGCAGCTTATCCCAGGGGGACTATGGCTACACCTTC. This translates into CASSLSQGDYGYTF.

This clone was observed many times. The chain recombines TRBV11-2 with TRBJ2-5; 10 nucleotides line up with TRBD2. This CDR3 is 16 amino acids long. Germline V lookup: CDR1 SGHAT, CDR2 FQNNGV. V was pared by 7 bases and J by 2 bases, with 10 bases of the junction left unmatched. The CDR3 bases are TGTGCCAGCACCAGACTAGCGGGCCGGCCTCAAGAGACCCAGTACTTC. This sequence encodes CASTRLAGRPQETQYF. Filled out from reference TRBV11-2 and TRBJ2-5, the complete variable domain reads EAGVAQSPRYKIIEKRQSVAFWCNPISGHATLYWYQQILGQGPKLLIQFQNNGVVDDSQLPKDRFSAERLKGVDSTLKIQPAKLEDSAVYLCASTRLAGRPQETQYFGPGTRLLVL.